This T cell receptor (beta chain) was identified during a study of CD4 T cells in relation to SARS-CoV-2 and coronaviruses. This CDR3 is 14 amino acids long. Deletions cut 5 bases from V and 0 bases from J, with 10 bases between. CDR1 SGHTA and CDR2 FQGNSA come from the germline V gene. Before the COVID-19 pandemic, during about 2010-2019, CD4+ T cells were taken from unexposed donors. The cells were cultured for roughly 11 days before CD4+ T cells were isolated. Comments on this clone: Its antigen is currently unknown.

Only in-frame clones appear in the TCRdb table, and some are missing; sequencing was by immunoSEQ multiplex PCR. The table has 20,000 to 25,000 clones, less than 75% seen once. The J gene is TRBJ2-5, the V gene TRBV7-2; maybe TRBD1 (5 bases). This receptor was identified in a human donor in good health. The sequenced material came from CD4+ T cells from PBMCs, cultured in vitro. The CDR3 sequence is CASSASGYQETQYF. The DNA of the CDR3 is TGTGCCAGCAGCGCCTCAGGGTACCAAGAGACCCAGTACTTC.